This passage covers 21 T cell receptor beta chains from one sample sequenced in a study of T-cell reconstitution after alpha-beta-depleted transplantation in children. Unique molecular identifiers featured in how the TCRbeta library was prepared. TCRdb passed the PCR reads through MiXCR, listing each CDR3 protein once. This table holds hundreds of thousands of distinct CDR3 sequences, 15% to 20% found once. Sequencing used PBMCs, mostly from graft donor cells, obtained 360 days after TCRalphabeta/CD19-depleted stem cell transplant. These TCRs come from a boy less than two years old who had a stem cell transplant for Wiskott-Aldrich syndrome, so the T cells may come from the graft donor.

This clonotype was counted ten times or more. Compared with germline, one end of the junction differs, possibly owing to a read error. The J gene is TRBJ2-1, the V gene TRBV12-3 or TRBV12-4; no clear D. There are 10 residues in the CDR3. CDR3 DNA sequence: TGCGCCAGTCGAGGCAATGAGCAGTTCTTC. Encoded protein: CASRGNEQFF.

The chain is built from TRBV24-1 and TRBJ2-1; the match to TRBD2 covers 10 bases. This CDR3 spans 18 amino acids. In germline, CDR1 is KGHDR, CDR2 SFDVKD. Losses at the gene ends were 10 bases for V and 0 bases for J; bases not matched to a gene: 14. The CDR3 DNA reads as TGTGCCACTCATCTAGCGGGAGACCAACCGGGCTCCTACAATGAGCAGTTCTTC. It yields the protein CATHLAGDQPGSYNEQFF.

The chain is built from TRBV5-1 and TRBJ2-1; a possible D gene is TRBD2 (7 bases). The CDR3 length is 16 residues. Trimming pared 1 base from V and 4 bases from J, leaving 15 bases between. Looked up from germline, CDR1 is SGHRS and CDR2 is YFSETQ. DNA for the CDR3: TGCGCCAGCAGCTTGAATAGAAGGGGGGGGTACAATGAGCAGTTCTTC. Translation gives CASSLNRRGGYNEQFF.

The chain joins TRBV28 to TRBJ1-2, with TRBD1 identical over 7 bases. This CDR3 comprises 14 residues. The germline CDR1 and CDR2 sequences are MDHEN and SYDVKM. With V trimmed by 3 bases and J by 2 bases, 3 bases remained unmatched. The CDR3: CASSFGQDNYGYTF. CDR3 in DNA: TGTGCCAGCAGTTTCGGACAGGACAACTATGGCTACACCTTC.

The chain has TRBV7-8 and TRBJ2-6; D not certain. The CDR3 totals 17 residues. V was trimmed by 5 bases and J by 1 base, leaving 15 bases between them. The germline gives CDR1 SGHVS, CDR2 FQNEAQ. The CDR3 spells CASSPRKVLSGANVLTF. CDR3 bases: TGTGCCAGCAGCCCGCGAAAGGTTTTATCTGGGGCCAACGTCCTGACTTTC.

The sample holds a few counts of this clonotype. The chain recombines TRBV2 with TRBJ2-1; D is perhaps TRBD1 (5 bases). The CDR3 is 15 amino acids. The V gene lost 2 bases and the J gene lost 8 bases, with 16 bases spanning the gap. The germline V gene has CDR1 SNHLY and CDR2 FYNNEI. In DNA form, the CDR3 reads TGTGCCAGCAGTGAAAGCACGCTTCTAGGGGATGAGCAGTTCTTC. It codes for CASSESTLLGDEQFF.

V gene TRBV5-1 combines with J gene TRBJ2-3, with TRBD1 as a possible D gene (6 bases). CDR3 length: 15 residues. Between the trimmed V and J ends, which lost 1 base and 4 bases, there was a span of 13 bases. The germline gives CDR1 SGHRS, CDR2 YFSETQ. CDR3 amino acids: CASSLLATGPDTQYF. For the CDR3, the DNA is TGCGCCAGCAGCTTGCTCGCGACAGGCCCAGATACGCAGTATTTT.

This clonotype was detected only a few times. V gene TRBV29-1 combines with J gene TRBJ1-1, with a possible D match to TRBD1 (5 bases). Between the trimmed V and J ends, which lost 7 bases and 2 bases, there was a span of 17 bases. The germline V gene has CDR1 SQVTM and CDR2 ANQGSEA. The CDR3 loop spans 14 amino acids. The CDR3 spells CSARDPGGNTEAFF. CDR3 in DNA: TGCAGCGCACGGGACCCGGGGGGAAACACTGAAGCTTTCTTT.

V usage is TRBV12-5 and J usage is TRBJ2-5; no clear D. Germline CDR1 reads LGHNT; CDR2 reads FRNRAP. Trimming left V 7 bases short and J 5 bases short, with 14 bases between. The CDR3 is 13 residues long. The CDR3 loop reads CASARWGGETQYF. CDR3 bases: TGTGCTAGTGCCCGGTGGGGTGGGGAGACCCAGTACTTC.

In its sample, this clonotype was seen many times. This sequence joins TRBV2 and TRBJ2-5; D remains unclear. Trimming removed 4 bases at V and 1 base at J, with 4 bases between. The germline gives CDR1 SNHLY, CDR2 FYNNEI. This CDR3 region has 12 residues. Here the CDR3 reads CASSAGQETQYF. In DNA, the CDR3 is TGTGCCAGCAGTGCAGGCCAAGAGACCCAGTACTTC. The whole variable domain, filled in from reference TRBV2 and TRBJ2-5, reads EPEVTQTPSHQVTQMGQEVILRCVPISNHLYFYWYRQILGQKVEFLVSFYNNEISEKSEIFDDQFSVERPDGSNFTLKIRSTKLEDSAMYFCASSAGQETQYFGPGTRLLVL.

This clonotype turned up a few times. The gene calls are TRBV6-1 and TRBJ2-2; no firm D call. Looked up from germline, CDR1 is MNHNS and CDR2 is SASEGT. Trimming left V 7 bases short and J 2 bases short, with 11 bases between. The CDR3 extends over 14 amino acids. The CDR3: CASTIRANTGELFF. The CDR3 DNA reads TGTGCCAGCACGATACGGGCAAACACCGGGGAGCTGTTTTTT.

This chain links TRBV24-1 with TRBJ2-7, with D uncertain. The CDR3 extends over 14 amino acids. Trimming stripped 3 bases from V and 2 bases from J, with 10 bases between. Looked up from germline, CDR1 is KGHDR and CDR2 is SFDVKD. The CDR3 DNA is TGTGCCACCAGTGATACCCAGAAAACCTACGAGCAGTACTTC. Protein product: CATSDTQKTYEQYF.

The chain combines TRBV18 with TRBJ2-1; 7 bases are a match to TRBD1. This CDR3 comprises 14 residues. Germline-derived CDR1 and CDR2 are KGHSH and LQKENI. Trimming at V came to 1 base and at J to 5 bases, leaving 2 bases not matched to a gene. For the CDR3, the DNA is TGTGCCAGCTCACCACAGGGGGCTGACAATGAGCAGTTCTTC. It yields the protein CASSPQGADNEQFF. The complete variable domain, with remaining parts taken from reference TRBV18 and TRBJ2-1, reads NAGVMQNPRHLVRRRGQEARLRCSPMKGHSHVYWYRQLPEEGLKFMVYLQKENIIDESGMPKERFSAEFPKEGPSILRIQQVVRGDSAAYFCASSPQGADNEQFFGPGTRLTVL.

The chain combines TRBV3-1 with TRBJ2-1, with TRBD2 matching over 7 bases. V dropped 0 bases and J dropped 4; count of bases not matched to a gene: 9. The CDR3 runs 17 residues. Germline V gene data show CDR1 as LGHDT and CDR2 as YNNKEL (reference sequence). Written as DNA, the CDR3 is TGTGCCAGCAGCCAAGATATTTTGTTTAGCGGGTACAATGAGCAGTTCTTC. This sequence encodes CASSQDILFSGYNEQFF.

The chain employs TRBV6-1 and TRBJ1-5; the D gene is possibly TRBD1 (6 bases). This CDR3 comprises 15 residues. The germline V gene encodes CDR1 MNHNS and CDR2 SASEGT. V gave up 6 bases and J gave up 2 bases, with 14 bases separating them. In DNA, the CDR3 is TGTGCCAGCAGCAGCGACAGGTTGGGCAATCAGCCCCAGCATTTT. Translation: CASSSDRLGNQPQHF.

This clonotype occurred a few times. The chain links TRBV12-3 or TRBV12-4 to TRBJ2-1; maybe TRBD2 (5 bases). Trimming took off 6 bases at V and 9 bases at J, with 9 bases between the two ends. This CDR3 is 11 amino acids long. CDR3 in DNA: TGTGCCAGCAGCATGGGGAGTGAGCAGTTCTTC. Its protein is CASSMGSEQFF.

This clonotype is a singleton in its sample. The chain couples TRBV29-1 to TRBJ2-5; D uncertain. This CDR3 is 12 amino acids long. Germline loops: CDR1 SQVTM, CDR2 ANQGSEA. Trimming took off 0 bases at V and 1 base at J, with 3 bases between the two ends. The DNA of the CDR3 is TGCAGCGTTGAAGACCTCCAAGAGACCCAGTACTTC. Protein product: CSVEDLQETQYF.

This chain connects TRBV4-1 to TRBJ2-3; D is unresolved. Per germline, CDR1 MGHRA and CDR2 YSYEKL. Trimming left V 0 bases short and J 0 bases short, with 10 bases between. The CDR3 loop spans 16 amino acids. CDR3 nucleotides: TGCGCCAGCAGCCAAGAGGAACGCCCCAGCACAGATACGCAGTATTTT. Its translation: CASSQEERPSTDTQYF.

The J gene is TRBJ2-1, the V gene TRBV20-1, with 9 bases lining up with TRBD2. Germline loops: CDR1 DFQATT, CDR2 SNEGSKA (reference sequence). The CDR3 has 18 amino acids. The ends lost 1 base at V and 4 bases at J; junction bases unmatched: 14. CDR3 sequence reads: CSARGVIPRLAGYNEQFF. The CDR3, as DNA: TGCAGTGCTAGAGGAGTAATCCCCAGGCTAGCGGGATACAATGAGCAGTTCTTC.

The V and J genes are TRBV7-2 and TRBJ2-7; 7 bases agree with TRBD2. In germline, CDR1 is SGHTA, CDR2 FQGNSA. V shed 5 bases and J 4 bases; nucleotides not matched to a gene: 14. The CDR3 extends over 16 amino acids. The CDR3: CASSPRGEASGYEQYF. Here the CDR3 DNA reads TGTGCCAGCAGCCCCCGGGGGGAGGCTAGCGGATACGAGCAGTACTTC. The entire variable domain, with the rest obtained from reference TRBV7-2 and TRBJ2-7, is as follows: GAGVSQSPSNKVTEKGKDVELRCDPISGHTALYWYRQSLGQGLEFLIYFQGNSAPDKSGLPSDRFSAERTGGSVSTLTIQRTQQEDSAVYLCASSPRGEASGYEQYFGPGTRLTVT.

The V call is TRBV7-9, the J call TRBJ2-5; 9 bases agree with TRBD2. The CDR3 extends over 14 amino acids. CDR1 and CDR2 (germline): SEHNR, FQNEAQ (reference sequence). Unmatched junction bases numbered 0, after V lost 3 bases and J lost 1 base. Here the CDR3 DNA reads TGTGCCAGCAGCTTTAGCGGGAGCCAAGAGACCCAGTACTTC. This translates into CASSFSGSQETQYF.